The source of this T cell receptor (beta chain) is a study of shared clonotypes between healthy human individuals. Study summary: Three plates were used per donor for CD4 naive, three for CD4 memory, two for CD8 naive and one for CD8 memory.

Germline CDR1 SQVTM, CDR2 ANQGSEA. The V and J ends lost 5 bases and 1 base respectively, with 11 bases between them. This CDR3 has 13 amino acids. With respect to this clone: Its antigen is not identified.

Points from the study as a whole: Among non-shared clonotypes, generation probabilities were lower than among those shared by all four donors.

The assay was run at deep level. Repertoires were generated with immunoSEQ multiplex PCR, while TCRdb's copy carries only in-frame clones and drops some. This table has approximately 530,000 clones, approximately 94% appearing once. The chain is built from TRBV29-1 and TRBJ2-5; no firm D call. The receptor was isolated from a woman younger than 45 in good health. Sequenced sample: naive CD4+ T cells sorted from blood. The sample's subset: CD45RA+ positively selected. As DNA, the CDR3 is TGCAGCGTTACCGACTCCCTCCAAGAGACCCAGTACTTC. It specifies CSVTDSLQETQYF.